This T cell receptor beta chain was captured by sequencing in a study of radiation and T cells in renal cell carcinoma. This clone was observed a few times. The time point here: blood 2 weeks post-SBRT. The treatment denotes: 15 Gy SBRT to primary tumor, nephrectomy 4 weeks later. The tumor was a clear cell renal cell carcinoma. TCRdb keeps only in-frame clones here, not all; method: immunoSEQ multiplex PCR. This sample has more than 65,000 clones, with 80% to 90% found just once. This CDR3 contains 14 residues. V shed 1 base, J shed 6 bases, and the junction held 5 bases outside the gene matches. Germline lookup yields CDR1 SGHNT and CDR2 YYREEE (reference sequence).

J is TRBJ1-1 and V is TRBV5-4, with 8 bases aligning to TRBD1. This TCR was recovered from a woman aged 50 to 65 with renal cell carcinoma. The source was blood, collected from a patient whose treatment included radiotherapy and nephrectomy. Here the CDR3 reads CASSLTGGVPEAFF. The CDR3 DNA sequence: TGTGCCAGCAGCTTGACAGGGGGTGTCCCTGAAGCTTTCTTT. Together with reference TRBV5-4 and TRBJ1-1, the CDR3 gives the full variable domain: ETGVTQSPTHLIKTRGQQVTLRCSSQSGHNTVSWYQQALGQGPQFIFQYYREEENGRGNFPPRFSGLQFPNYSSELNVNALELDDSALYLCASSLTGGVPEAFFGQGTRLTVV.